This record concerns one T cell receptor beta chain sequence. The germline CDR1 and CDR2 sequences are MNHNY and SVGAGI (reference sequence). Trimming cost V 5 bases and J 0 bases, with 14 bases left between them. The CDR3 spans 16 residues. This record comes from a study of blood T cell repertoires in COVID-19. Participants were placed into cohorts based on the clinical history they reported. Only in-frame clones appear in the TCRdb table, and some are missing; sequencing was by immunoSEQ multiplex PCR. The top ten clones hold 3% to 3.5% of a sample with roughly 150,000 clones, around 80% of them seen once.

The sample comprised PBMCs or T cells enriched from blood (not recorded which). The TCR was taken from a woman between 55 and 75 years old who had recovered from COVID-19. The chain is built from TRBV6-6 and TRBJ2-1; possibly TRBD2 for D (5 bases). The CDR3 is CASSIKFGVSYNEQFF. CDR3 nucleotides: TGTGCCAGCAGTATCAAATTCGGGGTCTCCTACAATGAGCAGTTCTTC.